This passage covers 11 T cell receptor beta chains from one sample sequenced in a study of T cells in Graves' hyperthyroidism and ophthalmopathy. The investigators amplified TCR beta CDR3 regions from RNA transcripts. A set of HTBI primers served as the primers for a first-round RT-PCR of the TCR CDR3. TCRdb reanalysed the multiplex PCR reads using MiXCR and keeps one entry per CDR3 protein. The table records about 740,000 distinct CDR3 sequences, 12% to 15% of them present only once. Sequencing used blood. The origin of the receptors is a woman aged 18-29 years with Graves' hyperthyroidism.

This clonotype was detected ten times or more. The chain links TRBV28 to TRBJ1-4; no definite D call. CDR3 length: 18 amino acids. Between the trimmed V and J ends, which lost 4 bases and 0 bases, there was a span of 18 bases. The germline V gene has CDR1 MDHEN and CDR2 SYDVKM. The CDR3 is CASSSPAGGGATNEKLFF. CDR3 DNA sequence: TGTGCCAGCAGTTCCCCCGCAGGTGGAGGAGCAACTAATGAAAAACTGTTTTTT.

This clonotype was recorded a few times. In this CDR3 the conserved last residue, phenylalanine or tryptophan, is missing, so a read error is likely. The chain combines TRBV6-1 with TRBJ1-1; D might be TRBD1 (6 bases). V was shortened by 7 bases and J by 0 bases, with 15 bases between the two germline ends. The CDR3 covers 15 residues. The germline V gene has CDR1 MNHNS and CDR2 SASEGT. The CDR3 DNA sequence: TGTGCCAGCAAGGGTACGGACAGCTTGAACACTGAAGCTTTCCTT. It is translated as CASKGTDSLNTEAFL.

The chain is built from TRBV7-9 and TRBJ2-3; D is possibly TRBD2 (5 bases). The CDR3 has 15 residues. Germline V lookup: CDR1 SEHNR, CDR2 FQNEAQ (reference sequence). V shed 5 bases and J shed 4 bases, with 16 bases lying between them. Written as DNA, the CDR3 is TGTGCCAGCAGCGCTTTTGAGGGTAACGCAGATACGCAGTATTTT. This sequence encodes CASSAFEGNADTQYF.

This clonotype was observed at least ten times. The rearrangement links TRBV4-3 to TRBJ2-3; tentatively, D is TRBD1 (6 bases). The V end was cut by 2 bases, the J end by 7 bases, with 13 bases between. The CDR3 is 14 residues long. Germline V gene sequence: CDR1 LGHNA, CDR2 YSLEER. CDR3 residues: CASSQQTQGHTQYF. For the CDR3, the DNA is TGCGCCAGCAGCCAACAGACACAGGGACATACGCAGTATTTT.

The chain has TRBV27 and TRBJ2-1, with TRBD2 matching 7 bases. The CDR3 spans 15 residues. J gave up 6 bases and V 8 bases, and 13 bases lay outside the gene matches. CDR1 and CDR2 (germline): MNHEY, SMNVEV (reference sequence). CDR3 sequence (DNA): TGTGCCAGCCAATCCGGGGCGGGGGAGATCAATGAGCAGTTCTTC. Protein sequence: CASQSGAGEINEQFF.

The rearrangement links TRBV27 to TRBJ1-6; 8 bases line up with TRBD1. V lost 5 bases to trimming and J lost 10 bases; unmatched junction nucleotides: 13. There are 16 residues in the CDR3. Germline V gene data show CDR1 as MNHEY and CDR2 as SMNVEV (reference sequence). This CDR3 reads CASSPHLQGGRSPLHF. CDR3 bases: TGTGCCAGCAGTCCCCACTTACAGGGGGGCAGATCACCCCTCCACTTT.

This clonotype was found many times. This chain connects TRBV9 to TRBJ2-7; 7 nucleotides match TRBD1. Per germline, CDR1 SGDLS and CDR2 YYNGEE. The CDR3 runs to 15 residues. Losses at the gene ends were 0 bases for V and 1 base for J; bases not matched to a gene: 4. The CDR3 DNA reads as TGTGCCAGCAGCGTAGGGGGGACAGAGTCCTACGAGCAGTACTTC. It yields the protein CASSVGGTESYEQYF.

This clonotype was detected many times. The CDR3 DNA sequence: TGTGCCAGCTTTAGGGGAGGGGCGAATGAGCAGTTCTTC. Its protein is CASFRGGANEQFF. This chain uses TRBV11-2 with TRBJ2-1, with TRBD2 matching 7 bases. The CDR3 totals 13 residues. V gave up 8 bases and J gave up 7 bases; unmatched junction bases: 8. From germline, CDR1 is SGHAT and CDR2 FQNNGV.

The gene calls are TRBV18 and TRBJ2-7; no definite D call. The CDR3 length is 14 residues. V was clipped by 3 bases and J by 3 bases, with 12 bases between them. Germline V gene data show CDR1 as KGHSH and CDR2 as LQKENI. CDR3: CASSPQLDHYEQYF. In nucleotides, the CDR3 is TGTGCCAGCTCACCCCAACTGGATCACTACGAGCAGTACTTC.

Worth noting for this clonotype: A much larger clone differs from this one at a single base, so this may be a read error. The chain combines TRBV20-1 with TRBJ2-7; D is ambiguous. CDR3 length: 9 amino acids. The germline V gene has CDR1 DFQATT and CDR2 SNEGSKA (reference sequence). Here the CDR3 reads CGATNEQYF. CDR3 bases: TGCGGTGCCACCAACGAGCAGTACTTC.

Concerning this clonotype: It may be a read error: a sequence one base away is much more abundant. The rearrangement joins TRBV2 to TRBJ1-1; D is ambiguous. Germline values: CDR1 SNHLY, CDR2 FYNNEI. Trimming left V 7 bases short and J 4 bases short, with 19 bases between. CDR3 length: 15 amino acids. CDR3 in amino acids: CASNTDPPGSTEAFF. The CDR3, as DNA: TGTGCCAGCAACACGGATCCCCCTGGGAGCACTGAAGCTTTCTTT.